Included here is one T cell receptor beta chain sequence, with context. Its antigen is undetermined. This entry is derived from a study of blood T cells in healthy people across ages. Study-level findings and limits: Aged donors had fewer naive CD4+ cells and lower diversity than long-lived donors.

This CDR3 contains 19 residues. Per the germline V gene, CDR1 is LNHDA and CDR2 is SQIVND (reference sequence). The second PCR ran 7 to 11 cycles with a sample-barcoded 5' primer and J-beta primers. CDR3-containing paired-end reads numbered at least 2.5 million in each sample. TCRdb used MiXCR to reprocess the 5' RACE reads, holding one entry per CDR3 protein. Of some 750,000 distinct CDR3 sequences in the sample, about 20% were seen once. The rearrangement joins TRBV19 to TRBJ2-7; 8 bases are shared with TRBD2. The tail of the sequence fits TRBJ2-5 better, so the J call may be wrong. The TCR was taken from a man in his 70s in good health. Sequenced: blood. The CDR3 here is CASSMLGDLKRENLETQYF. CDR3 DNA: TGTGCCAGTAGTATGCTGGGGGATCTTAAGCGGGAGAACCTAGAGACCCAGTACTTC.